This T cell receptor beta chain was found in a study of Ad26.COV2.S vaccination and SARS-CoV-2 variants. Looking at the study overall: Ad26.COV2.S, an intramuscular injection, was given once or twice 56 days apart. General observations from the study: A substantial breadth of spike-specific CD8+ and CD4+ T cell responses after vaccination has been reported. While placebo recipients had lower spike-specific TCR breadth, vaccine recipients had more.

Profiled with immunoSEQ multiplex PCR; TCRdb holds only in-frame clones, not every one. The sample has 300,000 to 400,000 clones; 75% to 90% are singletons. This CDR3 spans 14 amino acids. After removal of 5 bases from V and 1 base from J, the junction contained 4 bases not matched to a gene. Per the germline V gene, CDR1 is MGHRA and CDR2 is YSYEKL. About this clone: Its antigen remains unidentified.

Treatment in this sample: roughly 19 received Ad26.COV2.S at low or high dose, single or two shots; about five received placebo; per-sample allocation not given. Each sample was drawn 63 days after the first injection (of vaccine or placebo). This vaccine is an Ad26 vector that expresses the Wuhan-strain SARS-CoV-2 spike. The receptor comes from a person aged 18-60 years who received the Ad26.COV2.S COVID-19 vaccine or a placebo. This chain connects TRBV4-1 to TRBJ2-7; 8 positions match TRBD1. Sequencing was performed on peripheral blood, taken in a trial of Ad26.COV2.S vaccine versus placebo. CDR3 residues: CASSGDRFSYEQYF. The CDR3 DNA reads TGCGCCAGCAGCGGGGACAGGTTTTCCTACGAGCAGTACTTC.